This T cell receptor (beta chain) was documented in a study of early stage breast cancer tumors. A word on this clone: Its antigen is still unknown.

Study outcomes and limitations: Enriched TCRB sequences shared across patients were mostly commonly generated sequences. Tumor and normal breast were distinguished via blood comparison in about 90% of the 16 patients.

The ends lost 5 bases at V and 0 bases at J; junction bases unmatched: 6. The germline gives CDR1 MNHEY, CDR2 SMNVEV (reference sequence). The CDR3 is made up of 15 amino acids. Assay: immunoSEQ multiplex PCR; the TCRdb copy retains only in-frame clones and omits some. Here the sample spans 25,000 to 30,000 clones, about 80% being singletons. The sequenced material came from blood. The J gene is TRBJ1-1, the V gene TRBV27, with 7 nucleotides matching TRBD1. The receptor comes from a person aged 55 to 75 with breast cancer. CDR3 bases: TGTGCCAGCAGTCGGAAGGGACAGCTGAACACTGAAGCTTTCTTT. Translation: CASSRKGQLNTEAFF.